The source of this T cell receptor (beta chain) is a study of radiotherapy plus CTLA-4 blockade in lung cancer. The CDR3 length is 12 residues. Trimming took off 4 bases at V and 9 bases at J, with 10 bases between the two ends. Germline V CDR1 and CDR2: ENHRY, SYGVKD. Assay used: immunoSEQ multiplex PCR; TCRdb lists only in-frame clones, some missing. The sample records roughly 30,000 clones, around 73% being singletons. Specimen: peripheral blood, collected from a patient treated with radiotherapy plus ipilimumab. The gene calls are TRBV10-3 and TRBJ1-5; no definite D call. This clonotype was obtained from a human donor with non-small cell lung cancer who had stable disease on radiotherapy plus ipilimumab. The DNA of the CDR3 is TGTGCCATCAGTGGGCCCCGAGGGCCCCAGCATTTT. Its protein product is CAISGPRGPQHF.